This record covers a single TCR beta chain. The clone's antigen remains unknown. Per-nucleotide qualities are absent, and no much larger clonotype sits a single base away. The CDR3 regions of human TCRbeta chains were analyzed by immunosequencing. The source study handled its data this way. TCRs in the repertoires were compared against a reference library of SARS-CoV-2-specific TCRs that had been generated with the MIRA antigen-specificity platform. Breadth was defined as the fraction of unique TCRs that were SARS-CoV-2-associated. Depth was defined as the fraction of total T cells that were SARS-CoV-2-associated. Each spike-specific TCR was assigned to its reactive spike region and to a CD4 or CD8 class using the MIRA data. Log10-transformed breadth and depth values were compared by one-way ANOVA with Sidak's multiple comparisons tests. The table comes from immuneACCESS by way of TCRdb, which keeps in-frame sequences with V and J called. Part of the clones is missing from these tables; in studies checked, under half for an unresolved V gene and the rest for unknown reasons. That table is the source of V, J and clone size, and D and trimming were worked out from the DNA. Within this sample are 90,000 to 140,000 clones, with 88% of them counted one time only. Roughly 9.2% of the sample lies in the top ten.

These data are taken from a study of T cell responses to AZD1222 COVID-19 vaccine (dated by TCRdb to about 2021). In terms of the full investigation: AZD1222 recipients with second doses at about 4 weeks or about 12 weeks were pooled, because spike-specific TCR depth and breadth did not differ between schedules. A total of over 230 trial participants underwent TCR sequencing, of whom some 200 had received two doses of AZD1222 and about 25 had received two doses of the MenACWY control vaccine. Trial participants were enrolled by age into subgroups of 18-55, 56-69 and 70-plus years, and around 150, 29 and 61 TCR-sequenced participants, respectively, were included in these subgroups.

Study-wide findings and limitations: In the small 56-69-year group, the increase in depth fell short of significance, most likely because of low power. The whole spike protein was spanned by vaccine-associated CD4 TCRs, and dominant responses were seen in regions 160-218 and 743-854. No day 14 peak-response samples were available, so repertoires were characterized only after the peak T cell response. Most participants were white British and females outnumbered males, and the authors suggested that clonal diversity may have been underestimated. Conclusions about previously exposed vaccinees are limited, since just six or seven AZD1222 recipients were seropositive for SARS-CoV-2 at baseline. A significant rise in spike-specific TCR breadth and depth was observed after two AZD1222 doses relative to day 0 and relative to MenACWY recipients. Reportedly, close to half of the unique spike-specific TCRs recognized epitopes lying outside the regions that are mutated in the B.1.351 and B.1.1.7 variants.

The time point label, read with the paper, signifies: baseline before first vaccination. Samples from vaccinated people were obtained from the UK trials COV001 and COV002, which included a single-blind randomized controlled phase 2/3 trial of AZD1222 (ChAdOx1 nCoV-19) in healthy adults. Trial participant PBMC samples were collected at day 0 and day 28 after the second dose for TCRbeta chain sequencing. This TCR was recovered from an adult in good health. The sequencing used peripheral blood, collected on day 0 of AZD1222 vaccination.

The nucleotide sequence is TGCAGCGTTGCTGCTAGGGGGTCGCAGCCCCAGCATTTT. It is translated as CSVAARGSQPQHF. The rearranged chain carries TRBV29-1 and TRBJ1-5, and the D gene may be TRBD1, 6 bases matching. The CDR3 starts with the cysteine, ends with the phenylalanine, and has 13 residues. The CDR3 DNA has 39 bases and is translated from base 1. For CDR1 and CDR2, the germline V gene lists SQVTM and ANQGSEA. V is clipped by 4 bases and J by 7 bases, and the sequence between their germline boundaries is 14 bases long.